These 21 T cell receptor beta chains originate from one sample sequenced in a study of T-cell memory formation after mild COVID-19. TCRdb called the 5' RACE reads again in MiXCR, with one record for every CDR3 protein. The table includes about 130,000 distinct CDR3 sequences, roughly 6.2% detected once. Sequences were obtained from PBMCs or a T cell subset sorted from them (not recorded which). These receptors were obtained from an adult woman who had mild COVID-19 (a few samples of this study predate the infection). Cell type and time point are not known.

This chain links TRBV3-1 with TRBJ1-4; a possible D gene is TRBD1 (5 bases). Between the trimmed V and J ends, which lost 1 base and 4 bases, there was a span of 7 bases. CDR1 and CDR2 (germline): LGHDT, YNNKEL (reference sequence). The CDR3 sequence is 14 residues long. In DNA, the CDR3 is TGTGCCAGCAGCCAAGCAGGGTATAATGAAAAACTGTTTTTT. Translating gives CASSQAGYNEKLFF.

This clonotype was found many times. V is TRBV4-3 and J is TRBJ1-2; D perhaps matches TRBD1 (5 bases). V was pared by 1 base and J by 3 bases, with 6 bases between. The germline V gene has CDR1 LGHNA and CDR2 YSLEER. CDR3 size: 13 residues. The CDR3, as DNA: TGCGCCAGCAGCCAAGTGGGGGACTATGGCTACACCTTC. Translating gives CASSQVGDYGYTF.

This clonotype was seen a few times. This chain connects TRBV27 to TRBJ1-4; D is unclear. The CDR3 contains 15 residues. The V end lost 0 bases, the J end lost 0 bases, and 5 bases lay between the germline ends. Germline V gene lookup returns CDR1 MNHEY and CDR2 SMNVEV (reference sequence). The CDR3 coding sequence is TGTGCCAGCAGTTTATCGGCAGCAACTAATGAAAAACTGTTTTTT. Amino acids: CASSLSAATNEKLFF.

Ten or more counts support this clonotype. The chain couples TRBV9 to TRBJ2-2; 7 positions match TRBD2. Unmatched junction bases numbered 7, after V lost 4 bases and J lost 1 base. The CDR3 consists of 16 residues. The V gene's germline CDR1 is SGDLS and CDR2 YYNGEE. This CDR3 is CASSPRSGMNTGELFF. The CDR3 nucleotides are TGTGCCAGCAGCCCCAGGAGCGGGATGAACACCGGGGAGCTGTTTTTT.

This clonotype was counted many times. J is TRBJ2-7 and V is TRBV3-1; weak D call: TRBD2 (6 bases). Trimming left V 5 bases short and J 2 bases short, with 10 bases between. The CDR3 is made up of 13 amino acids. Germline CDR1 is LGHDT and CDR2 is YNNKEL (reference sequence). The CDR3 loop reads CASSVGGAYEQYF. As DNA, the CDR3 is TGTGCCAGCAGCGTGGGAGGAGCCTACGAGCAGTACTTC.

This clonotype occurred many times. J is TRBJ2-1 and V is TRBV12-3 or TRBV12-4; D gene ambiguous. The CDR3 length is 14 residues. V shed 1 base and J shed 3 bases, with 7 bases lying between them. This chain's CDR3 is CASSLVGYYNEQFF. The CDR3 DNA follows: TGTGCCAGCAGTTTAGTGGGCTACTACAATGAGCAGTTCTTC.

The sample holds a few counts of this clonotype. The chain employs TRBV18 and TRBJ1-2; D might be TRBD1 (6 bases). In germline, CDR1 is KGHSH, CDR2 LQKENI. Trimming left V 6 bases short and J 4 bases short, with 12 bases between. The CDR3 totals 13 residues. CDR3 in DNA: TGTGCCAGCTCCGGGACAACGTCCTATGGCTACACCTTC. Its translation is CASSGTTSYGYTF.

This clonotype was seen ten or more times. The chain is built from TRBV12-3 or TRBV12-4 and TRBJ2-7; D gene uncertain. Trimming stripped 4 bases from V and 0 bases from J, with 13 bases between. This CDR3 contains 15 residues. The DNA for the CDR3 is TGTGCCAGCAGTTATAGGGCAGTTCTCTCCTACGAGCAGTACTTC. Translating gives CASSYRAVLSYEQYF.

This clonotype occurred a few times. The CDR3 DNA sequence: TGTGCCAGCAGCCCTGGACCGGGCAGCTCTAACACCGGGGAGCTGTTTTTT. Translated, it gives CASSPGPGSSNTGELFF. The V and J genes are TRBV5-4 and TRBJ2-2; D is ambiguous. The ends were cut back, 4 bases at V and 2 bases at J, with 18 bases in the middle. Per germline, CDR1 SGHNT and CDR2 YYREEE (reference sequence). This CDR3 is 17 amino acids long.

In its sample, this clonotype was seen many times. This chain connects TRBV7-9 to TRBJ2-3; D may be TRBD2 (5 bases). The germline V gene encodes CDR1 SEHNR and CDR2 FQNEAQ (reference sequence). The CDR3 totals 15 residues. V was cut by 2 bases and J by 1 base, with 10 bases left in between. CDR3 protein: CASSLRGPRTDTQYF. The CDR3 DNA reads TGTGCCAGCAGCTTAAGAGGGCCCCGCACAGATACGCAGTATTTT.

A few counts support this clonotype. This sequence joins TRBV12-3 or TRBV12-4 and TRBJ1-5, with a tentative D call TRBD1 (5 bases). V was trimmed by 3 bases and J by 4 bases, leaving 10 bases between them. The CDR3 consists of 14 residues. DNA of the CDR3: TGTGCCAGCAGTTTGGGCAGGGCAAATCAGCCCCAGCATTTT. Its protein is CASSLGRANQPQHF.

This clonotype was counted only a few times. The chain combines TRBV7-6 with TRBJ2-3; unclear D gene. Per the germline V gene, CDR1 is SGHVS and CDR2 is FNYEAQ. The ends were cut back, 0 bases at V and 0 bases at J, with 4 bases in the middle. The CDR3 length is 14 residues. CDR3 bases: TGTGCCAGCAGCTTAGCGGTGAGCACAGATACGCAGTATTTT. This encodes CASSLAVSTDTQYF.

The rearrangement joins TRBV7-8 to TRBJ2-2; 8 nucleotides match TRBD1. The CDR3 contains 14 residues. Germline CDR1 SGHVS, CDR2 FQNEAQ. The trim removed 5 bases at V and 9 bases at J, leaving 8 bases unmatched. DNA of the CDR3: TGTGCCAGCAGCGATCCCAGGGGGCACCGGGAGCTGTTTTTT. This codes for CASSDPRGHRELFF.

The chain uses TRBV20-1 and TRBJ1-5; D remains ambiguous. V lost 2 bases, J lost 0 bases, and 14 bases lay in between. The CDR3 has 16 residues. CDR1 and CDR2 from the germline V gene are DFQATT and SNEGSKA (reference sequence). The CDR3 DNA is TGCAGTGCTAGAATGGCAGGCTTAAATAGCAATCAGCCCCAGCATTTT. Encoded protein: CSARMAGLNSNQPQHF.

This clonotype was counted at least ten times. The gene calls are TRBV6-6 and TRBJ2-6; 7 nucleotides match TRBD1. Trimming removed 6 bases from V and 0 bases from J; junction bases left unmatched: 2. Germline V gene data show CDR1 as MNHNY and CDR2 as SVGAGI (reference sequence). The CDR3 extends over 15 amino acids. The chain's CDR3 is CASRTGPSGANVLTF. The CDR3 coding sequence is TGTGCCAGCAGGACAGGGCCCTCTGGGGCCAACGTCCTGACTTTC.

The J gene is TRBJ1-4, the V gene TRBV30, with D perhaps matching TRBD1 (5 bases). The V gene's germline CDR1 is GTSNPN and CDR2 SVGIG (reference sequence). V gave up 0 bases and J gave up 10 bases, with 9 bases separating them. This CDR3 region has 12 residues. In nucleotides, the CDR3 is TGTGCCTGGAGTGTATCCGGGGGAAAACTGTTTTTT. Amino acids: CAWSVSGGKLFF.

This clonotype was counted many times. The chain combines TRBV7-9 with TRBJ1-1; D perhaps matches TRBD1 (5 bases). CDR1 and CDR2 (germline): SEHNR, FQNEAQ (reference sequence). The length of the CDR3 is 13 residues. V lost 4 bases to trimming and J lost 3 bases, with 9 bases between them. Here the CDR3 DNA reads TGTGCCAGCAGCTCTCAGGGATACACTGAAGCTTTCTTT. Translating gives CASSSQGYTEAFF.

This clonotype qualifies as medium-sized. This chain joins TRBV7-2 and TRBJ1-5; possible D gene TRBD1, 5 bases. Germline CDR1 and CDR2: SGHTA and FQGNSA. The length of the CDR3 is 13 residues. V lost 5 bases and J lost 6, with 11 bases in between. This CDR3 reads CASSPGRVQPQHF. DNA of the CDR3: TGTGCCAGCAGCCCGGGGCGCGTTCAGCCCCAGCATTTT.

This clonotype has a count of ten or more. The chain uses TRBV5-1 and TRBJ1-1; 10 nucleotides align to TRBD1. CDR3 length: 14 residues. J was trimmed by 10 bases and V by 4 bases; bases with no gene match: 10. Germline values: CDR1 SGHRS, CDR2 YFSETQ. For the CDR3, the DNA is TGCGCCAGCAGCCTCTACGGGACAGGGGAGGCAGCTTTCTTT. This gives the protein CASSLYGTGEAAFF.

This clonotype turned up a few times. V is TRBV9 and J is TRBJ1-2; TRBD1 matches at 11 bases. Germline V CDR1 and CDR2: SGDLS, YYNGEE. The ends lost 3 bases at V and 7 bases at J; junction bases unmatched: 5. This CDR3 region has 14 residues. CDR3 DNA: TGTGCCAGCAGCGCGGGACAGGGGGTGACTGGCTACACCTTC. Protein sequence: CASSAGQGVTGYTF.

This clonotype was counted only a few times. The CDR3 reads CASSLGTPVSYGYTF. The CDR3 nucleotides are TGTGCCAGCAGCCTCGGGACTCCCGTGTCCTATGGCTACACCTTC. This rearrangement joins TRBV5-4 to TRBJ1-2, with a possible D match to TRBD1 (5 bases). Germline CDR1 reads SGHNT; CDR2 reads YYREEE (reference sequence). CDR3 length: 15 amino acids. V was trimmed by 4 bases and J by 4 bases, leaving 17 bases between them.